The entry that follows covers one TCR beta chain sequence. The antigen remains unidentified. The data derive from a study of shared clonotypes between healthy human individuals. In the study overall: There were three CD4 naive, three CD4 memory, two CD8 naive and one CD8 memory plates per donor. General study results and limits: Deeper or shallower sequencing was expected to change how clonotypes are shared among donors.

From germline, CDR1 is SGDLS and CDR2 YYNGEE. V dropped 4 bases and J dropped 2 bases, with 19 bases sitting between them. CDR3 length: 17 amino acids. The method was immunoSEQ multiplex PCR; TCRdb's version includes in-frame clones alone and lacks a portion of them. The sample lists a few hundred thousand clones, 90% to 97% occurring once. This chain uses TRBV9 with TRBJ2-1; possibly TRBD1 for D (6 bases). The receptor was isolated from a young man in good health. Material: memory CD8+ T cells sorted from blood. Specified subset: CD45RO+ cells pooled with CCR7-negative TemRA cells. The CDR3 loop is CASSPRRLQGTYNEQFF. The CDR3 bases are TGTGCCAGCAGCCCCCGAAGATTACAGGGTACCTACAATGAGCAGTTCTTC.